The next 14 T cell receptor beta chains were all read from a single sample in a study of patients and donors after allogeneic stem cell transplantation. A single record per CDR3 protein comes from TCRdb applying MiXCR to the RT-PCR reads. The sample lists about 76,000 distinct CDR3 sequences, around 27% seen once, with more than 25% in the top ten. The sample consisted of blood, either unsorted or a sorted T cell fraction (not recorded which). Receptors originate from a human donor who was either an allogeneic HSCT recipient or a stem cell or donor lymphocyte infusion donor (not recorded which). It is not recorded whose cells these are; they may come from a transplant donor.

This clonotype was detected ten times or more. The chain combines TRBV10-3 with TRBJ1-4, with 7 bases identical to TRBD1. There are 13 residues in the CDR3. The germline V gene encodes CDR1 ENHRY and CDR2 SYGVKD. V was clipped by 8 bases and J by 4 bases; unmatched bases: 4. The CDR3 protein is CAIGTDFNEKLFF. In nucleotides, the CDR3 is TGTGCCATCGGGACAGATTTTAATGAAAAACTGTTTTTT.

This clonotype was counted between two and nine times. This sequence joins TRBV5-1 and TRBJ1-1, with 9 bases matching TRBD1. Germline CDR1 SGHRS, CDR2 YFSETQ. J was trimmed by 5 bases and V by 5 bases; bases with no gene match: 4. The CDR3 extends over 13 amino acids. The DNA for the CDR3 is TGCGCCAGCAGTCCCGACAGGGGGACTGAAGCTTTCTTT. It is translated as CASSPDRGTEAFF.

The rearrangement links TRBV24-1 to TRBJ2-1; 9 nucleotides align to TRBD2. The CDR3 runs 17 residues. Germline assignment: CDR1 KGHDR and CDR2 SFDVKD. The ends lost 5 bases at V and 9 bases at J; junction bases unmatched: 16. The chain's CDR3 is CATSVIFHPSGIIEQFF. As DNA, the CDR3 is TGTGCCACCAGTGTTATTTTTCATCCTAGCGGGATTATTGAGCAGTTCTTC.

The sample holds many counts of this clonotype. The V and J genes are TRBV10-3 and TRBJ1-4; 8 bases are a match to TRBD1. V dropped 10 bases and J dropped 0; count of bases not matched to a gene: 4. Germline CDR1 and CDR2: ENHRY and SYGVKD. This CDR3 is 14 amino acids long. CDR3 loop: CASQQGATNEKLFF. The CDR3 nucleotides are TGTGCCAGCCAACAGGGGGCAACTAATGAAAAACTGTTTTTT.

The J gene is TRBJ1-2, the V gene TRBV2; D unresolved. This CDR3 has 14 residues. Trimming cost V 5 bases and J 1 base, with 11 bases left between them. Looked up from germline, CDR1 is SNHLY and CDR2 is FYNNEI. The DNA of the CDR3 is TGTGCCAGCAGTCTCGGCATCGGTAACTATGGCTACACCTTC. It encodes CASSLGIGNYGYTF.

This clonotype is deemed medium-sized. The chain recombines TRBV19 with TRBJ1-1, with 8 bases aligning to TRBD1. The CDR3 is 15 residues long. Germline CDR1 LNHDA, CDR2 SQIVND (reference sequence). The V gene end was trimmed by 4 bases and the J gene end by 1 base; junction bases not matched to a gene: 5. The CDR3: CASSNLQGGNTEAFF. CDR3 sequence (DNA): TGTGCCAGTAGTAACCTACAGGGGGGGAACACTGAAGCTTTCTTT.

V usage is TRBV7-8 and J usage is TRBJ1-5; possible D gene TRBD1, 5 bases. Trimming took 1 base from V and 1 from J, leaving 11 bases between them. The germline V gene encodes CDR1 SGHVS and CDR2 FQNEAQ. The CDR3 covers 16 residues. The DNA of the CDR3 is TGTGCCAGCAGCTTAGGGACATTCATCAGCAATCAGCCCCAGCATTTT. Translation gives CASSLGTFISNQPQHF.

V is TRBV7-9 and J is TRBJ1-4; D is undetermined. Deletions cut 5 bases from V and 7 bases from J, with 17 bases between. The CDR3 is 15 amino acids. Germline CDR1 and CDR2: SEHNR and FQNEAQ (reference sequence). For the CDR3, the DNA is TGTGCCAGCAGCCTAATCCTTCTCCGGGGTGAAAAACTGTTTTTT. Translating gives CASSLILLRGEKLFF. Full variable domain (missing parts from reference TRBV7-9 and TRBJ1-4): DTGVSQNPRHKITKRGQNVTFRCDPISEHNRLYWYRQTLGQGPEFLTYFQNEAQLEKSRLLSDRFSAERPKGSFSTLEIQRTEQGDSAMYLCASSLILLRGEKLFFGSGTQLSVL.

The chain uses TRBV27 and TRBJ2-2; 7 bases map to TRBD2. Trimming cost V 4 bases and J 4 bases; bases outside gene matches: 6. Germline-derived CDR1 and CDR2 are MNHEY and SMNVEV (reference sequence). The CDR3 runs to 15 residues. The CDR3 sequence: CASSSGTTRTGELFF. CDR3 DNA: TGTGCCAGCAGTTCGGGGACTACCCGCACCGGGGAGCTGTTTTTT.

As DNA, the CDR3 is TGCAGTGCTAGAACGGGCAGGGGCTACGAGCAGTACTTC. Protein: CSARTGRGYEQYF. The chain couples TRBV20-1 to TRBJ2-7; tentative D call: TRBD1 (6 bases). The V gene's germline CDR1 is DFQATT and CDR2 SNEGSKA (reference sequence). V was cut by 2 bases and J by 3 bases, with 11 bases left in between. The CDR3 length is 13 residues.

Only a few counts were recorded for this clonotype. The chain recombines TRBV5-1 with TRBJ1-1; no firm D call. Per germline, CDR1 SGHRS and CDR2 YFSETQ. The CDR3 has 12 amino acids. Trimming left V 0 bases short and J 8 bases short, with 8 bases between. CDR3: CASSLETLEAFF. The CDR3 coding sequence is TGCGCCAGCAGCTTGGAGACACTCGAAGCTTTCTTT.

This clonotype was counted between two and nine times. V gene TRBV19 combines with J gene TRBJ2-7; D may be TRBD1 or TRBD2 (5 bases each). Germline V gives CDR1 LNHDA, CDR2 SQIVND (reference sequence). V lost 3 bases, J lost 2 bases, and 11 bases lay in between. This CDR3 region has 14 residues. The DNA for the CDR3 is TGTGCCAGTAGTATCTGGGGGTCCCCCTACGAGCAGTACTTC. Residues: CASSIWGSPYEQYF.

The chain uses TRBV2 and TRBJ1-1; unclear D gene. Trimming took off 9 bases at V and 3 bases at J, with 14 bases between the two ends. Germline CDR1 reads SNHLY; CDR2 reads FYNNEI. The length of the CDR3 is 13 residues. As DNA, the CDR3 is TGTGCCAGGGGAACTATCTGGTACACTGAAGCTTTCTTT. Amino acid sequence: CARGTIWYTEAFF.

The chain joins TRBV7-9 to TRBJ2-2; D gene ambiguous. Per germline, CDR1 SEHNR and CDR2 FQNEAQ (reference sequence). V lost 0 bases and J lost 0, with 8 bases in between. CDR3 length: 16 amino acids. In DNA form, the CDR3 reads TGTGCCAGCAGCTTAGCGATCGGTACGAACACCGGGGAGCTGTTTTTT. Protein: CASSLAIGTNTGELFF.